Reported below is one TCR beta chain. This entry belongs to a study of T cell responses to AZD1222 COVID-19 vaccine. The CDR3 totals 16 residues. Germline loops: CDR1 MNHEY, CDR2 SVGAGI. The ends lost 0 bases at V and 4 bases at J; junction bases unmatched: 5. Profiled with immunoSEQ multiplex PCR; TCRdb holds only in-frame clones, not every one. Here the sample spans 130,000 to 150,000 clones, 75% to 95% being singletons. This chain connects TRBV6-5 to TRBJ1-1, with 10 positions matching TRBD1. The source is an adult in good health. The sample in question was peripheral blood, obtained on day 0 of MenACWY control vaccination. CDR3 nucleotides: TGTGCCAGCAGTTACTCGAGCCGGACAGGGGGCACTGAAGCTTTCTTT. This sequence encodes CASSYSSRTGGTEAFF.